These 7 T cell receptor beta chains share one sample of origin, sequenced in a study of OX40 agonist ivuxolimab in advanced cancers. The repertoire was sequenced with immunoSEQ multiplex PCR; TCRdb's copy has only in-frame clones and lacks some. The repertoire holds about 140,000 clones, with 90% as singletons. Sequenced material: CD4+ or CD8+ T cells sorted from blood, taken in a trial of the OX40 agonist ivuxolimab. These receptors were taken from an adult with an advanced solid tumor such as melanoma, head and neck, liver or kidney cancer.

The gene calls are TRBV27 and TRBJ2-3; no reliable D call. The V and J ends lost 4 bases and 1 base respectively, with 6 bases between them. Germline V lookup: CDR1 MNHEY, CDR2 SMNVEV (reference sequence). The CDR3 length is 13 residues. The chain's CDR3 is CASSSARTDTQYF. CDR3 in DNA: TGTGCCAGCAGTTCCGCCCGCACAGATACGCAGTATTTT.

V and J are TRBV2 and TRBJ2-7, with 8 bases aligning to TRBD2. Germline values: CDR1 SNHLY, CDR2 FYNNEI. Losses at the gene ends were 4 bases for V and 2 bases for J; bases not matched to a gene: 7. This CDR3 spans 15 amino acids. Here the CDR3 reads CASSVEGTRTYEQYF. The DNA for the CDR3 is TGTGCCAGCAGTGTAGAGGGGACTAGAACCTACGAGCAGTACTTC.

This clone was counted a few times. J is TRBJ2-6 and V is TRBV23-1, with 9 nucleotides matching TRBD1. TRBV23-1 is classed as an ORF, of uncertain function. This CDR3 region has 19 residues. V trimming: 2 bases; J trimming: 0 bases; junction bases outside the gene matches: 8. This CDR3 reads CASSQPRTGVSSGANVLTF. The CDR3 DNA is TGCGCCAGCAGTCAACCCAGGACAGGGGTTAGCTCTGGGGCCAACGTCCTGACTTTC.

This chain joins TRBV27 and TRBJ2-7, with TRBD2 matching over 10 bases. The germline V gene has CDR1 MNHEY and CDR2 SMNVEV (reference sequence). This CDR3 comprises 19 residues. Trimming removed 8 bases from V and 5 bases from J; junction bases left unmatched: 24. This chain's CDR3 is CASRIRAGGPSIRENEQYF. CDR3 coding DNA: TGTGCCAGCCGCATAAGAGCGGGGGGGCCTTCGATTAGAGAGAACGAGCAGTACTTC.

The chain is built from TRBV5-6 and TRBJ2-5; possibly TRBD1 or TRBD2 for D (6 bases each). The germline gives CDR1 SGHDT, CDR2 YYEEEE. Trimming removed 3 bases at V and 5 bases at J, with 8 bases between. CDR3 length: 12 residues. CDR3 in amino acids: CASSWGAETQYF. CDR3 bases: TGTGCCAGCAGCTGGGGGGCCGAGACCCAGTACTTC.

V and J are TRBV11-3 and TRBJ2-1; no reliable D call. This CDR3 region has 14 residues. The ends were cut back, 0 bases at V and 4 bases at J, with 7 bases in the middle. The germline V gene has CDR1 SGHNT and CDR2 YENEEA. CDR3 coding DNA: TGTGCCAGCAGCTTAGACGGCAGATACAATGAGCAGTTCTTC. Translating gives CASSLDGRYNEQFF.

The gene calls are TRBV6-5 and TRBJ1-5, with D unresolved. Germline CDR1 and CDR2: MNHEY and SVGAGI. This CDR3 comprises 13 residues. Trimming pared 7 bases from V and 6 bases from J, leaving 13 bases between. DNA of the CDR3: TGTGCCAGCACCCCGGTCCCGGGTCAGCCCCAGCATTTT. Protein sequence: CASTPVPGQPQHF.